Below are 16 T cell receptor beta chains sequenced from a single sample in a study of T-cell reconstitution after alpha-beta-depleted transplantation in children. As it was prepared, the TCRbeta library received unique molecular identifiers. Via MiXCR, TCRdb re-called the PCR reads, giving one row per CDR3 protein. The sample contains hundreds of thousands of distinct CDR3 sequences, 10% to 15% of which appear only once. This sample comprised PBMCs, mostly from graft donor cells, obtained 360 days after TCRalphabeta/CD19-depleted stem cell transplant. The receptors were gathered from a male patient aged 10-17 years who had a stem cell transplant for acute myeloid leukemia, so the T cells may come from the graft donor.

The table lists this clonotype with a few counts. This chain joins TRBV29-1 and TRBJ2-3; TRBD2 matches at 14 bases. This CDR3 contains 13 residues. Trimming removed 7 bases from V and 10 bases from J; junction bases left unmatched: 7. CDR1 is SQVTM, CDR2 ANQGSEA, per germline. Here the CDR3 DNA reads TGCAGCGGAGCCGGGACTAGCGGGGGAGCGCAGTATTTT. Its translation is CSGAGTSGGAQYF.

This chain uses TRBV9 with TRBJ2-7; 14 nucleotides align to TRBD2. Germline V gene lookup returns CDR1 SGDLS and CDR2 YYNGEE. J gave up 5 bases and V 0 bases, and 7 bases lay outside the gene matches. The CDR3 spans 17 residues. This chain's CDR3 is CASSVGGTSGRKDEQYF. CDR3 bases: TGTGCCAGCAGCGTAGGGGGGACTAGCGGGAGAAAGGACGAGCAGTACTTC. The variable domain in full, completed from reference TRBV9 and TRBJ2-7, reads DSGVTQTPKHLITATGQRVTLRCSPRSGDLSVYWYQQSLDQGLQFLIQYYNGEERAKGNILERFSAQQFPDLHSELNLSSLELGDSALYFCASSVGGTSGRKDEQYFGPGTRLTVT.

This chain connects TRBV6-5 to TRBJ1-2, with TRBD1 as a possible D gene (6 bases). Germline V gene lookup returns CDR1 MNHEY and CDR2 SVGAGI. The CDR3 is 14 amino acids. Trimming cost V 2 bases and J 5 bases, with 12 bases left between them. Written as DNA, the CDR3 is TGTGCCAGCAGTTACGGGGGACAATGGTATGGCTACACCTTC. It codes for CASSYGGQWYGYTF.

The chain carries TRBV6-5 and TRBJ1-2, with D possibly matching TRBD1 (6 bases). CDR3 length equals 13 residues. Germline values: CDR1 MNHEY, CDR2 SVGAGI. V shed 4 bases and J shed 2 bases, with 8 bases lying between them. DNA of the CDR3: TGTGCCAGCAGTTGGCAGGGGAACTATGGCTACACCTTC. Protein product: CASSWQGNYGYTF.

The table lists this clonotype with many counts. The rearrangement links TRBV7-9 to TRBJ1-3; D is unclear. CDR3 size: 13 residues. The germline V gene has CDR1 SEHNR and CDR2 FQNEAQ (reference sequence). V lost 5 bases, J lost 0 bases, and 5 bases lay in between. CDR3 in amino acids: CASSLNSGNTIYF. As DNA, the CDR3 is TGTGCCAGCAGCCTCAACTCTGGAAACACCATATATTTT. The full variable domain, rest sourced from reference TRBV7-9 and TRBJ1-3, is DTGVSQNPRHKITKRGQNVTFRCDPISEHNRLYWYRQTLGQGPEFLTYFQNEAQLEKSRLLSDRFSAERPKGSFSTLEIQRTEQGDSAMYLCASSLNSGNTIYFGEGSWLTVV.

This clonotype was picked up many times. The V call is TRBV28, the J call TRBJ1-2; the D gene is possibly TRBD1 (5 bases). The V and J ends lost 5 bases and 4 bases respectively, with 20 bases between them. Germline V gene lookup returns CDR1 MDHEN and CDR2 SYDVKM. The CDR3 has 16 amino acids. CDR3 DNA sequence: TGTGCCAGCAGTAACCCTTCGAGGGTGGGGGTCTATGGCTACACCTTC. Amino acids: CASSNPSRVGVYGYTF.

This clonotype was recorded many times. The chain links TRBV29-1 to TRBJ2-7; 7 bases fit TRBD1. The CDR3 extends over 13 amino acids. J was trimmed by 2 bases and V by 6 bases; bases with no gene match: 7. Germline V gene lookup returns CDR1 SQVTM and CDR2 ANQGSEA. The chain's CDR3 is CSVAGTATYEQYF. The CDR3 region has the DNA TGCAGCGTCGCCGGGACAGCAACCTACGAGCAGTACTTC.

This clonotype was detected only a few times. V usage is TRBV9 and J usage is TRBJ2-1; D not resolved. This CDR3 has 14 amino acids. Germline lookup yields CDR1 SGDLS and CDR2 YYNGEE. Trimming stripped 0 bases from V and 5 bases from J, with 9 bases between. The CDR3 is CASSVELRDNEQFF. DNA for the CDR3: TGTGCCAGCAGCGTAGAACTACGGGACAATGAGCAGTTCTTC. Filled out from reference TRBV9 and TRBJ2-1, the complete variable domain reads DSGVTQTPKHLITATGQRVTLRCSPRSGDLSVYWYQQSLDQGLQFLIQYYNGEERAKGNILERFSAQQFPDLHSELNLSSLELGDSALYFCASSVELRDNEQFFGPGTRLTVL.

This clonotype was counted at least ten times. The chain links TRBV4-3 to TRBJ2-3, with 8 bases fitting TRBD2. The V gene's germline CDR1 is LGHNA and CDR2 YSLEER. The CDR3 length is 19 residues. V dropped 0 bases and J dropped 0; count of bases not matched to a gene: 11. The CDR3 nucleotides read TGCGCCAGCAGCCAAGATTTGCTAGCGGGTACCGCTAGCACAGATACGCAGTATTTT. Translating gives CASSQDLLAGTASTDTQYF.

The chain is built from TRBV20-1 and TRBJ1-1, with 8 positions matching TRBD1. CDR1 and CDR2 (germline): DFQATT, SNEGSKA (reference sequence). V was clipped by 0 bases and J by 11 bases; unmatched bases: 11. The CDR3 totals 14 residues. The CDR3 region has the DNA TGCAGTGCTAGAGATGTTCGGCAGGGGGCGCGGGCTTTCTTT. As protein: CSARDVRQGARAFF.

The gene calls are TRBV24-1 and TRBJ2-1; D may be TRBD1 (8 bases). Germline CDR1 KGHDR, CDR2 SFDVKD. The CDR3 covers 21 residues. V lost 4 bases and J lost 1, with 28 bases in between. CDR3 DNA sequence: TGTGCCACCAGTGACCCCTTTTTGAAGTCCCCACAGGGGGGGTCCTACAATGAGCAGTTCTTC. It encodes CATSDPFLKSPQGGSYNEQFF.

V gene TRBV20-1 combines with J gene TRBJ2-5; 10 bases agree with TRBD1. Germline V lookup: CDR1 DFQATT, CDR2 SNEGSKA (reference sequence). The CDR3 runs to 15 residues. V shed 2 bases and J 4 bases; nucleotides not matched to a gene: 7. CDR3 region: CSARSDRGRAETQYF. Here the CDR3 DNA reads TGCAGTGCTAGATCCGACAGGGGGCGCGCAGAGACCCAGTACTTC.

This clonotype was counted ten times or more. The genes are TRBV6-2 or TRBV6-3 and TRBJ2-1; TRBD2 matches at 9 bases. V lost 0 bases and J lost 7; bases outside the gene matches: 16. Looked up from germline, CDR1 is MNHEY and CDR2 is SVGEGT. CDR3 size: 19 residues. DNA of the CDR3: TGTGCCAGCAGTTACTCTATGCGGGAGGGCGTTCCGGTTCTAAATGAGCAGTTCTTC. It is translated as CASSYSMREGVPVLNEQFF.

The chain uses TRBV7-9 and TRBJ1-1; TRBD1 matches 8 bases. The CDR3 is 16 amino acids. Germline values: CDR1 SEHNR, CDR2 FQNEAQ (reference sequence). V was clipped by 4 bases and J by 1 base; unmatched bases: 8. The CDR3 coding sequence is TGTGCCAGCAGCTCACCGCTGGGGACAGGGAACACTGAAGCTTTCTTT. This gives the protein CASSSPLGTGNTEAFF.

This clonotype has only a few counts. The chain employs TRBV27 and TRBJ2-3, with D perhaps given as TRBD1 or TRBD2 (6 bases each). Trimming left V 5 bases short and J 5 bases short, with 14 bases between. The CDR3 has 14 residues. Germline loops: CDR1 MNHEY, CDR2 SMNVEV (reference sequence). DNA for the CDR3: TGTGCCAGCAGTAGAACCGGGGGCCAAGATACGCAGTATTTT. Its translation: CASSRTGGQDTQYF.

This clonotype was seen more than once but under ten times. Germline is not matched at one junction end, which may reflect a read error. The chain is built from TRBV5-1 and TRBJ2-7, with TRBD2 identical over 9 bases. From germline, CDR1 is SGHRS and CDR2 YFSETQ. The CDR3 contains 14 residues. CDR3 DNA sequence: TGCGCCAGCAGCTTGGATTGGTCTAGCGGGAAAACGGACTTC. It encodes CASSLDWSSGKTDF.